These T cell receptor beta chains were read from a single sample in a study of patients and donors after allogeneic stem cell transplantation. TCRdb re-derived calls from the RT-PCR reads in MiXCR, one entry per CDR3 protein. The sample holds about 200,000 distinct CDR3 sequences, around two fifths seen once. What was sequenced was blood, either unsorted or a sorted T cell fraction (not recorded which). The source of these receptors is a human donor who was either an allogeneic HSCT recipient or a stem cell or donor lymphocyte infusion donor (not recorded which). It is not recorded whose cells these are; they may come from a transplant donor. Each CDR3 is given with its conserved first and last residue. Fields, in order: J gene, D gene, V gene, clone size, CDR3 DNA, CDR3 protein. The D gene is left open where the match is weak. Clone size is not always given. Where it is, it says once, few, many or a class for expanded clones.

j_gene: TRBJ2-7
d_gene: NA
v_gene: TRBV10-3
abundance: once
CDR3nt: TGTGCCATCAGTGGCCGACCCGGCTACGAGCAGTACTTC
CDR3aa: CAISGRPGYEQYF

j_gene: TRBJ1-1
d_gene: NA
v_gene: TRBV28
abundance: NA
CDR3nt: TGTGCCAGCAGTTTATTCGGGCGGCTCACTGAAGCTTTCTTT
CDR3aa: CASSLFGRLTEAFF

j_gene: TRBJ1-2
d_gene: NA
v_gene: TRBV20-1
abundance: NA
CDR3nt: TGCAGTGCTAGGGACAGCTTGAGGGGCTACACCTTC
CDR3aa: CSARDSLRGYTF

j_gene: TRBJ1-2
d_gene: NA
v_gene: TRBV20-1
abundance: few
CDR3nt: TGCAGTGCTAGAGATCCCGGATCCTATGGCTACACCTTC
CDR3aa: CSARDPGSYGYTF

j_gene: TRBJ1-2
d_gene: NA
v_gene: TRBV6-1
abundance: few
CDR3nt: TGTGCCAGCAGGCAGGGACAAGGAGCTAACTATGGCTACACCTTC
CDR3aa: CASRQGQGANYGYTF

j_gene: TRBJ1-2
d_gene: NA
v_gene: TRBV12-3/TRBV12-4
abundance: NA
CDR3nt: TGTGCCAGCAGTTTCCTGGTGGATTTTGGCTACACCTTC
CDR3aa: CASSFLVDFGYTF

j_gene: TRBJ2-7
d_gene: NA
v_gene: TRBV4-1
abundance: NA
CDR3nt: TGCGCCAGCAGCCAGGGTATCGAGGGCCTCTACGAGCAGTACTTC
CDR3aa: CASSQGIEGLYEQYF

j_gene: TRBJ2-5
d_gene: NA
v_gene: TRBV18
abundance: few
CDR3nt: TGTGCCAGCTCACCGGTGGACAGTTTGGGAAGGGAGACCCAGTACTTC
CDR3aa: CASSPVDSLGRETQYF

j_gene: TRBJ1-2
d_gene: NA
v_gene: TRBV12-3/TRBV12-4
abundance: NA
CDR3nt: TGTGCCAGCAGGCCAGGGGTAGAGGGCTACACCTTC
CDR3aa: CASRPGVEGYTF

j_gene: TRBJ1-3
d_gene: TRBD1
v_gene: TRBV12-3/TRBV12-4
abundance: many
CDR3nt: TGTGCCAGCAATGGACAGGGGGAAAACACCATATATTTT
CDR3aa: CASNGQGENTIYF

j_gene: TRBJ2-1
d_gene: NA
v_gene: TRBV12-3/TRBV12-4
abundance: NA
CDR3nt: TGTGCCAGCAGAACAGACTTGAATGAGCAGTTCTTC
CDR3aa: CASRTDLNEQFF

j_gene: TRBJ1-5
d_gene: NA
v_gene: TRBV10-3
abundance: NA
CDR3nt: TGTGCCATCAGGCAAGACACGGACAATCAGCCCCAGCATTTT
CDR3aa: CAIRQDTDNQPQHF

j_gene: TRBJ1-2
d_gene: NA
v_gene: TRBV11-2
abundance: many
CDR3nt: TGTGCCAGCAGCTTAAGCAGGGCGTATGGCTACACCTTC
CDR3aa: CASSLSRAYGYTF

j_gene: TRBJ1-4
d_gene: NA
v_gene: TRBV7-2
abundance: many
CDR3nt: TGTGCCAGCAGCTTGGGGGTCACTAATGAAAAACTGTTTTTT
CDR3aa: CASSLGVTNEKLFF

j_gene: TRBJ1-2
d_gene: NA
v_gene: TRBV25-1
abundance: NA
CDR3nt: TGTGCCAGCAGTGAACAAGGGTATGGCTACACCTTC
CDR3aa: CASSEQGYGYTF

j_gene: TRBJ2-7
d_gene: NA
v_gene: TRBV20-1
abundance: NA
CDR3nt: TGCAGTGCTAGTAAATACAGGGCGGGCTACGAGCAGTACTTC
CDR3aa: CSASKYRAGYEQYF

j_gene: TRBJ1-1
d_gene: NA
v_gene: TRBV7-3
abundance: few
CDR3nt: TGTGCCAGCAGCTGGGGGCTAGGGATAGCTGAAGCTTTCTTT
CDR3aa: CASSWGLGIAEAFF

j_gene: TRBJ1-5
d_gene: NA
v_gene: TRBV18
abundance: NA
CDR3nt: TGTGCCAGCTCACCGAGGACCGATCAGCCCCAGCATTTT
CDR3aa: CASSPRTDQPQHF

j_gene: TRBJ2-1
d_gene: NA
v_gene: TRBV2
abundance: NA
CDR3nt: TGTGCCAGCAGTGACCCCCTGAATGAGCAGTTCTTC
CDR3aa: CASSDPLNEQFF

j_gene: TRBJ1-5
d_gene: NA
v_gene: TRBV28
abundance: few
CDR3nt: TGTGCCAGCAGTTTACATCACAGGTCGGGGGGTCAGCCCCAGCATTTT
CDR3aa: CASSLHHRSGGQPQHF

j_gene: TRBJ2-1
d_gene: NA
v_gene: TRBV5-1
abundance: NA
CDR3nt: TGCGCCAGCAGCTTGGTGTCAGCCACCAATGAGCAGTTCTTC
CDR3aa: CASSLVSATNEQFF

j_gene: TRBJ2-2
d_gene: TRBD2
v_gene: TRBV10-3
abundance: NA
CDR3nt: TGTGCCATCAGTCGTGCGGGGGGCACCGGGGAGCTGTTTTTT
CDR3aa: CAISRAGGTGELFF

j_gene: TRBJ2-1
d_gene: TRBD1
v_gene: TRBV7-2
abundance: NA
CDR3nt: TGTGCCAGCAGCTTAGCGCTGTCCAGGGGGCCCTACAATGAGCAGTTCTTC
CDR3aa: CASSLALSRGPYNEQFF

j_gene: TRBJ1-1
d_gene: NA
v_gene: TRBV5-5
abundance: few
CDR3nt: TGTGCCAGCAGCCGAGACAGGTTCACTGAAGCTTTCTTT
CDR3aa: CASSRDRFTEAFF

j_gene: TRBJ2-2
d_gene: TRBD1
v_gene: TRBV7-7
abundance: NA
CDR3nt: TGTGCCAGCAGCCGAACCTCAGAGGGGGCGCAGGTCACCGGGGAGCTGTTTTTT
CDR3aa: CASSRTSEGAQVTGELFF

j_gene: TRBJ2-3
d_gene: NA
v_gene: TRBV6-6
abundance: NA
CDR3nt: TGTGCCAGCAGTTACCTGGGAGAACCCACAGATACGCAGTATTTT
CDR3aa: CASSYLGEPTDTQYF

j_gene: TRBJ1-5
d_gene: NA
v_gene: TRBV18
abundance: NA
CDR3nt: TGTGCCAGCTCACCAAGCGCAGGGAATAGCAATCAGCCCCAGCATTTT
CDR3aa: CASSPSAGNSNQPQHF

j_gene: TRBJ1-5
d_gene: NA
v_gene: TRBV6-1
abundance: once
CDR3nt: TGTGCCAGCACGATGGAAAGCAATCAGCCCCAGCATTTT
CDR3aa: CASTMESNQPQHF

j_gene: TRBJ1-5
d_gene: NA
v_gene: TRBV4-3
abundance: NA
CDR3nt: TGCGCCAGCAGCCAAGATAGGGCCCAGCCCCAGCATTTT
CDR3aa: CASSQDRAQPQHF

j_gene: TRBJ2-1
d_gene: NA
v_gene: TRBV7-8
abundance: NA
CDR3nt: TGTGCCAGCAGCCCCGCGGGACAGAGCAATGAGCAGTTCTTC
CDR3aa: CASSPAGQSNEQFF

j_gene: TRBJ1-4
d_gene: NA
v_gene: TRBV14
abundance: few
CDR3nt: TGTGCCAGCAGCCAAGAATGTACTGAGAATGAAAAACTGTTTTTT
CDR3aa: CASSQECTENEKLFF

j_gene: TRBJ2-3
d_gene: TRBD2
v_gene: TRBV9
abundance: NA
CDR3nt: TGTGCCAGCAGCGTATATGGGGGGGATACAGATACGCAGTATTTT
CDR3aa: CASSVYGGDTDTQYF

j_gene: TRBJ1-2
d_gene: NA
v_gene: TRBV5-1
abundance: NA
CDR3nt: TGCGCCAGCAGCTTGGGGGACGCGTCTAACTATGGCTACACCTTC
CDR3aa: CASSLGDASNYGYTF

j_gene: TRBJ2-2
d_gene: NA
v_gene: TRBV12-3/TRBV12-4
abundance: NA
CDR3nt: TGTGCCAGCAGTTTTTTACCCTACACCGGGGAGCTGTTTTTT
CDR3aa: CASSFLPYTGELFF

j_gene: TRBJ1-1
d_gene: NA
v_gene: TRBV20-1
abundance: NA
CDR3nt: TGCAGTGCTAGAGACCCCCTGAGGACTGAAGCTTTCTTT
CDR3aa: CSARDPLRTEAFF

j_gene: TRBJ1-1
d_gene: NA
v_gene: TRBV7-9
abundance: NA
CDR3nt: TGTGCCAGCAGCCCCAGGGGTCGGACTGAAGCTTTCTTT
CDR3aa: CASSPRGRTEAFF

j_gene: TRBJ2-7
d_gene: NA
v_gene: TRBV4-2
abundance: few
CDR3nt: TGTGCCAGCAGCCAAGATCCCTACGAGCAGTACTTC
CDR3aa: CASSQDPYEQYF

j_gene: TRBJ2-7
d_gene: NA
v_gene: TRBV29-1
abundance: NA
CDR3nt: TGCAGCGTTGAGGTATCCTCCTACGAGCAGTACTTC
CDR3aa: CSVEVSSYEQYF

j_gene: TRBJ2-7
d_gene: NA
v_gene: TRBV27
abundance: NA
CDR3nt: TGTGCCAGCAGTTTTTCATCCCTCTACGAGCAGTACTTC
CDR3aa: CASSFSSLYEQYF

j_gene: TRBJ1-6
d_gene: TRBD1
v_gene: TRBV3-1
abundance: NA
CDR3nt: TGTGCCAGCAGCCAAGAAGGACAGGGGGCAGGTTCACCCCTCCACTTT
CDR3aa: CASSQEGQGAGSPLHF

j_gene: TRBJ1-3
d_gene: NA
v_gene: TRBV4-1
abundance: few
CDR3nt: TGCGCCAGCAGCCAAGATGATCACAGGGAGTGGTCTGGAAACACCATATATTTT
CDR3aa: CASSQDDHREWSGNTIYF